The clone carrying this TCR beta chain showed up just a few times. Its specificity is not known. This specimen belongs to a study of T cell responses to AZD1222 COVID-19 vaccine. From germline, CDR1 is GTSNPN and CDR2 SVGIG (reference sequence). This CDR3 spans 12 amino acids. Trimming stripped 2 bases from V and 8 bases from J, with 12 bases between. Study-level findings and limits: Following two doses of AZD1222, Spike-specific TCR breadth and depth rose. Of spike-specific TCRs, nearly half reportedly target regions left unmutated in variants. After the peak T cell response, and only then, were repertoires sampled.

The data were produced by immunoSEQ multiplex PCR, yet TCRdb's version contains in-frame clones alone and is incomplete. The data hold more than 140,000 clones, with approximately 89% observed a single time. The chain is built from TRBV30 and TRBJ1-2; no reliable D call. The material was peripheral blood, obtained on day 0 of AZD1222 vaccination. This TCR came from an adult in good health. The CDR3: CAWSLHKTGYTF. CDR3 DNA: TGTGCCTGGAGTCTGCACAAAACGGGCTACACCTTC.